This TCR beta chain was recorded in a study of T cell responses to AZD1222 COVID-19 vaccine (dated by TCRdb to the early 2020s). Background on the whole study: AZD1222 recipients given second doses at about 4 weeks or at about 12 weeks were pooled, since spike-specific TCR depth and breadth were not found to differ between the two schedules. A total of 230 to 250 trial participants underwent TCR sequencing, of whom around 210 had received two doses of AZD1222 and some 25 had received two doses of the MenACWY control vaccine. Enrollment into the trials was organized by age into subgroups of 18-55, 56-69 and 70-plus years, and those subgroups contained around 150, 28 and 57 TCR-sequenced participants, respectively.

A word on this clone: Its antigen is still unknown. Base qualities are missing; no much larger clone stands one base away.

The time point label corresponds to: baseline before first vaccination. The vaccinee samples were drawn from two UK trials, COV001 and COV002, one of which was a single-blind randomized controlled phase 2/3 trial testing AZD1222 (ChAdOx1 nCoV-19) in healthy adults. Trial participant PBMC samples were collected at day 0 and day 28 after the second dose for TCRbeta chain sequencing. The CDR3 regions of human TCRbeta chains were analyzed by immunosequencing. Concerning the study's data processing: Repertoire TCRs were checked for matches against a reference library of SARS-CoV-2-specific TCRs that had been generated using the MIRA antigen-specificity platform. Breadth was defined as the fraction of unique TCRs that were SARS-CoV-2-associated. Depth was defined as the fraction of total T cells that were SARS-CoV-2-associated. Using the MIRA data, each spike-specific TCR was mapped to the spike region that the TCR reacts to and placed in a CD4 or CD8 class. Log10-transformed breadth and depth values were compared by one-way ANOVA with Sidak's multiple comparisons tests. Sourced from immuneACCESS, this table was stored by TCRdb with only in-frame sequences that have V and J called. A share of the clones is absent; for the studies checked, an unresolved V gene accounts for under half, and the remainder has no known explanation. V and J calls and clone size come straight from that table; D and trimming were deduced from the DNA. The sample has approximately 110,000 clones on record, approximately 92% of them singletons. Approximately 1.3% of the sample is taken by the ten largest.

The germline V gene (reference sequence) provides CDR1 LNHNV and CDR2 YYDKDF. V drops 1 base and J drops 9 bases, leaving 10 bases in between. CDR3 length: 14 amino acids, cysteine to phenylalanine. Of all the DNA, just the CDR3 is kept, 42 bases in frame from base 1. What the authors observed across the whole study: Because no day 14 peak-response samples were available, repertoires were characterized only after the peak T cell response. The 56-69-year group was small, and its depth increase did not reach significance, likely because of low power. Participants were mostly white British, with more females than males. The authors suggested clonal diversity may have been underestimated. After two AZD1222 doses, both the breadth and the depth of spike-specific TCRs were significantly higher than at day 0 and than in MenACWY recipients. Reportedly, close to half of the unique spike-specific TCRs recognized epitopes lying outside the regions that are mutated in the B.1.351 and B.1.1.7 variants. Vaccine-associated CD4 TCRs spanned the whole spike protein, with dominant responses in regions 160-218 and 743-854. Only five or six AZD1222 recipients were SARS-CoV-2 seropositive at baseline, limiting conclusions about previously exposed vaccinees.

The source is an adult in good health. The rearranged segments are TRBV15 and TRBJ1-6; there is no confident call for the D gene. The sample here was peripheral blood, taken on day 0 of AZD1222 vaccination. The CDR3 loop reads CATSRGLTGSPLHF. The DNA reads as follows: TGTGCCACCAGCAGAGGCCTAACGGGTTCACCCCTCCACTTT.